The TCR beta chain described here comes from a study of T-cell memory formation after mild COVID-19. This clonotype was recorded a few times. Since a much larger clone is just one base distant, this may be a read error. CDR3 size: 11 residues. Germline V gives CDR1 SGHKS, CDR2 YYEKEE (reference sequence). Trimming pared 5 bases from V and 4 bases from J, leaving 5 bases between. MiXCR, run by TCRdb on the 5' RACE reads, gives a single entry per CDR3 protein. The sample has roughly 260,000 distinct CDR3 sequences; 16% are singletons. The sequenced sample consisted of PBMCs or a T cell subset sorted from them (not recorded which). This clonotype originated in a man between 18 and 29 years old who had mild COVID-19 (a few samples of this study predate the infection). Cell type and time point are not known. The chain links TRBV5-5 to TRBJ2-3; D not certain. CDR3 sequence: CASSWSDTQYF. The CDR3 DNA reads as TGTGCCAGCAGTTGGTCAGATACGCAGTATTTT.